This T cell receptor (beta chain) appears in the sequencing data of a study of vaccination effects on CD4 cells after COVID-19. Turning to the study itself: Sampling occurred a median 72 days post second dose, range 14 to 241.

This CDR3 contains 14 residues. Trimming took 3 bases from V and 1 from J, leaving 8 bases between them. Germline CDR1 reads SGHTA; CDR2 reads FQGNSA. Data came from immunoSEQ multiplex PCR; TCRdb stores just in-frame clones and leaves some out. The table shows around 15,000 clones, with around 75% occurring only once. Study-wide findings and caveats: At late timepoints after vaccination, vaccine- and infection-induced clones shrank markedly.

Before any sequencing was done, the ViraFEST assay used viral peptide pools to expand antigen-specific CD4+ T cells. Culture lasted about ten days before CD4+ T cell isolation. Participants were vaccinated with two doses of either the BNT162b2 or mRNA-1273 vaccine. Every well got around 2 million PBMC, which were grown with around 11 IU/ml IL-2 and about 9.7 ug/ml peptides. Half of the medium was exchanged for IL-2 medium on both days 3 and 7. About this clone: Its matching antigen is unknown.

This rearrangement joins TRBV7-2 to TRBJ2-3; D gene uncertain. This receptor was taken from a human donor who received a COVID-19 vaccine. The sequencing here drew on CD4+ T cells from PBMCs cultured with HCoV-NL63 spike peptides, taken after COVID-19 vaccination. Written as DNA, the CDR3 is TGTGCCAGCAGCTTCTCCCCTGGCACAGATACGCAGTATTTT. Translation: CASSFSPGTDTQYF.